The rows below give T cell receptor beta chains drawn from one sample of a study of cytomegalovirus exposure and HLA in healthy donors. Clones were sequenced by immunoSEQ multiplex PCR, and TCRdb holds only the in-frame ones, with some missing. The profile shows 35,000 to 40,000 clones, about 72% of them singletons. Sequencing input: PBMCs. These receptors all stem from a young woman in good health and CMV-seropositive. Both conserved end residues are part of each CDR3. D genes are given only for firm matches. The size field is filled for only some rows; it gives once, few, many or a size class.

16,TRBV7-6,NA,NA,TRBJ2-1,TGTGCCAGCAGCTTAGCGCCTCTAGGACAGAGCAATGAGCAGTTCTTC,CASSLAPLGQSNEQFF
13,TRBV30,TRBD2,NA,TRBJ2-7,TGTGCCTTTGAACTAGCGGGAGGAGACGAGCAGTACTTC,CAFELAGGDEQYF
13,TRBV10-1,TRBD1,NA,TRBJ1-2,TGCGCCAGCAGTGAGAACAGGGGTTGGGGCTACACCTTC,CASSENRGWGYTF
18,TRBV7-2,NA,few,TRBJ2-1,TGTGCCAGCAGCTTACAGGGGCTTCGGTCTAGCGGCGGCAATGAGCAGTTCTTC,CASSLQGLRSSGGNEQFF
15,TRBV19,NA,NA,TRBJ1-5,TGTGCCAGTAGTATGGTGGGGAGGTCCAATCAGCCCCAGCATTTT,CASSMVGRSNQPQHF
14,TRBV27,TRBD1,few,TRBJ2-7,TGTGCCAGCAGTTTAGGGGGACAGACCTACGAGCAGTACTTC,CASSLGGQTYEQYF
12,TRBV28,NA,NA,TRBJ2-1,TGTGCCACCCGGGGGAGACCCGGTGAGCAGTTCTTC,CATRGRPGEQFF
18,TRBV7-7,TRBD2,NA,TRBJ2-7,TGTGCCAGCAGCTTAGGGGCCGTTATTGAGCGGGAGGAGTACGAGCAGTACTTC,CASSLGAVIEREEYEQYF
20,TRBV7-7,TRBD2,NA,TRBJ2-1,TGTGCTAGCAGCACCCGGACTAGCGGGGGGCCATGCCACATGCACAATGAGCAGTTCTTC,CASSTRTSGGPCHMHNEQFF
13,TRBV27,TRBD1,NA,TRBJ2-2,TGTGCCAGCAGTTCGACAGGGCCCGGGGAGCTGTTTTTT,CASSSTGPGELFF
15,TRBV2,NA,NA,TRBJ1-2,TGTGCCAGCAGTAATGGACCGGGGTTCGACTATGGCTACACCTTC,CASSNGPGFDYGYTF
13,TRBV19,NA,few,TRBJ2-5,TGTGCCAGTAGTGCCGATCCGGGAGAGACCCAGTACTTC,CASSADPGETQYF
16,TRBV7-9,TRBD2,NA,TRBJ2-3,TGTTCCAGCAGTAGAGAGGGGCGGGAGAGAGGAGATACGCAGTATTTT,CSSSREGRERGDTQYF
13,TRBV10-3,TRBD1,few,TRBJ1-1,TGTGCCATCCGGGGACAGACGAACACTGAAGCTTTCTTT,CAIRGQTNTEAFF
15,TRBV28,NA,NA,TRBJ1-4,TGTGCCAGCAGGCGGACGGGGGTAGCTAATGAAAAACTGTTTTTT,CASRRTGVANEKLFF
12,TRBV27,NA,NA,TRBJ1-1,TGTGCCAGCAGTTTTTTTCAGGGCGAAGCTTTCTTT,CASSFFQGEAFF
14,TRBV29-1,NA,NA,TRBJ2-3,TGCAGCGTTGTTTTGCCCGGGAGCACAGATACGCAGTATTTT,CSVVLPGSTDTQYF
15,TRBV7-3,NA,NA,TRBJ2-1,TGTGCCAGCAGCTTAGATGGGGGCTACTACAATGAGCAGTTCTTC,CASSLDGGYYNEQFF
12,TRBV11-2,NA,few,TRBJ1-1,TGTGCCAGCAGCCCGGGGTGGACTGAAGCTTTCTTT,CASSPGWTEAFF
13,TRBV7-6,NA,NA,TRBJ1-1,TGTGCCAGCAGCTCGCCGGCGGATACTGAAGCTTTCTTT,CASSSPADTEAFF
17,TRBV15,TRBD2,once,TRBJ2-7,TGTGCCACCAGCAGAGGAAGGACTAGCGGGAGGGCCTACGAGCAGTACTTC,CATSRGRTSGRAYEQYF
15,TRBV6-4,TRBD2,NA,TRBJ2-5,TGTGCCAGCAGTGACTCGGCGGGAGGGCCAGAGACCCAGTACTTC,CASSDSAGGPETQYF
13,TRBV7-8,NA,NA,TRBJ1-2,TGTGCCAGCAGCTTAGGCCCTACAGGAGTCTACACCTTC,CASSLGPTGVYTF
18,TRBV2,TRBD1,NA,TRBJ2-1,TGTGCCAGCAGCGGCGGACAGGGCGTCGTAGGCTCCTACAATGAGCAGTTCTTC,CASSGGQGVVGSYNEQFF
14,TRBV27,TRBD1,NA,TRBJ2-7,TGTGCCAGCAAGATGTCACAGGGGGCCTACGAGCAGTACTTC,CASKMSQGAYEQYF
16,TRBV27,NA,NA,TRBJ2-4,TGTGCCAGCAGTTTCGCTCGGGCAGGGGCAAGGAACATTCAGTACTTC,CASSFARAGARNIQYF
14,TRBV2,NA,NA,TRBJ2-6,TGTGCCAGCAACTCCGACTCTGGGGCCAACGTCCTGACTTTC,CASNSDSGANVLTF
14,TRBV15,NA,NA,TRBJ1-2,TGTGCCACCAGCAGAGACCTGGGGGGTCAGAGCTACACCTTC,CATSRDLGGQSYTF
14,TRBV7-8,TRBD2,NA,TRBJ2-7,TGTGCCAGCAGCTTAGCGCTCCCGGGAGGCGAGCAGTACTTC,CASSLALPGGEQYF
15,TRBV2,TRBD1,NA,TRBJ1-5,TGTGCCAGCAGAAAAGGGACAGTGCGAGATCAGCCCCAGCATTTT,CASRKGTVRDQPQHF
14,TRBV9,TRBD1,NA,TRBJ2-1,TGTGCCAGCAGCGGGACAGGGTCCTACAATGAGCAGTTCTTC,CASSGTGSYNEQFF
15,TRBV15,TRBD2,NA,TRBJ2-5,TGTGCCACCAGCAGAGTTGTGGGAGGGCAAGAGACCCAGTACTTC,CATSRVVGGQETQYF
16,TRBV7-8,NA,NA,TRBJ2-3,TGTGCCAGCACCAAGGGGCTAGCGCGGGTCACAGATACGCAGTATTTT,CASTKGLARVTDTQYF
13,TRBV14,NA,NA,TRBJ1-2,TGTGCCAGCAGCCAGAGAGCTTTCTATGGCTACACCTTC,CASSQRAFYGYTF
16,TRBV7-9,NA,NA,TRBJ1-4,TGTTCCAGCAGTCAAGGGCGTGGGGCCGCTAATGAAAAACTGTTTTTT,CSSSQGRGAANEKLFF
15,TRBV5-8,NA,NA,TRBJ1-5,TGTGCCAGCAGCTTGGAAGGAGACCTCAATCAGCCCCAGCATTTT,CASSLEGDLNQPQHF
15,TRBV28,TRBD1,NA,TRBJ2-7,TGTGCCAGCAGGCGTACCGGGACAGCAATTTACGAGCAGTACTTC,CASRRTGTAIYEQYF
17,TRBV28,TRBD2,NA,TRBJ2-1,TGTGCCAGCTGTTTGGGGGCTCGGACGGGAGGGACCGATGAGCAGTTCTTC,CASCLGARTGGTDEQFF
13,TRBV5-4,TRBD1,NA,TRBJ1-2,TGTGCCAGCAGCAGGGGACAGGGAGGCGGCTACACCTTC,CASSRGQGGGYTF
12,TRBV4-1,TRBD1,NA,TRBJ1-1,TGCGCCAGCAGCCAACACAGGGGAGGAGCTTTCTTT,CASSQHRGGAFF
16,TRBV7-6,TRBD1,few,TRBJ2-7,TGTGCCAGCAGCTTAGCGGGGGGACAGGGTGGCTACGAGCAGTACTTC,CASSLAGGQGGYEQYF
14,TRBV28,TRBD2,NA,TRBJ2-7,TGTGCCAGCAGTTTCAGCGGGAGCTCCTACGAGCAGTACTTC,CASSFSGSSYEQYF
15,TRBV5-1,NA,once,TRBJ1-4,TGCGCCAGCAGCTTGGGGGCGTCAACTAATGAAAAACTGTTTTTT,CASSLGASTNEKLFF
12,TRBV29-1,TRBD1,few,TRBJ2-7,TGCAGCGGGGAGGGACAGGGGAACGAGCAGTACTTC,CSGEGQGNEQYF
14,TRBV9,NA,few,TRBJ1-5,TGTGCCAGCAGCGCCACAGGGCAGAATCAGCCCCAGCATTTT,CASSATGQNQPQHF
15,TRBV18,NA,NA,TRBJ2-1,TGTGCCAGCTCACCACCGACTGGGGGGTACAATGAGCAGTTCTTC,CASSPPTGGYNEQFF
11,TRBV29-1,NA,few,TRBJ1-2,TGCAGCGTTGATTCAGGGTATGGCTACACCTTC,CSVDSGYGYTF
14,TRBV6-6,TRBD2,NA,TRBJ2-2,TGTGCCAGCAGTTCTAGCGGACTAGCCGGGGAGCTGTTTTTT,CASSSSGLAGELFF
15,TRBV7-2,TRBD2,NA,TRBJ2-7,TGTGCCAGCAGCGCGTTAGCGGGGGGGTTCTACGAGCAGTACTTC,CASSALAGGFYEQYF